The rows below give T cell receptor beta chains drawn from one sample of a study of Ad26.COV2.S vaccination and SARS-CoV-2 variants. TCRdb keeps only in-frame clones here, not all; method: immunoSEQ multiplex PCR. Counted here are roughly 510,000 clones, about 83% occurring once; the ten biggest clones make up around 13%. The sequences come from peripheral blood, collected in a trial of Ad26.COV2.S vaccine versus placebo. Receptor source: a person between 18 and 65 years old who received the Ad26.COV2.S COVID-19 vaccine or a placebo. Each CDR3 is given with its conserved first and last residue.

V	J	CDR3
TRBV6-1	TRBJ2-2	CASSGAGELFF
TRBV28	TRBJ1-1	CASNEVWNTEAFF
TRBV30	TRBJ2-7	CAWSPGTGKGQYF
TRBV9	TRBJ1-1	CASRRTGGDTEAFF
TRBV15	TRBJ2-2	CATSRKRGTGELFF
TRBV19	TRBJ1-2	CASTWTATSNYGYTF
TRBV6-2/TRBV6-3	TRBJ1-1	CASSPRPRAFF
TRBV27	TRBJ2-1	CASSATSGQWGNEQFF
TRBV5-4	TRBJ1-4	CASSLQGGGEKLFF
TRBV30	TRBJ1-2	CAWSRQTGGYTF
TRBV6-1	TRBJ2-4	CASSEPRQAVGGSIQYF
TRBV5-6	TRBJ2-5	CASSFLGVQETQYF
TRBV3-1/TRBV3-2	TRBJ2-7	CASSQSYEQYF
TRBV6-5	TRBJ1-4	CASSRRATNEKLFF
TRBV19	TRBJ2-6	CASSPWDFAGANVLTF
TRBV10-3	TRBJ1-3	CAIRGGFGNTIYF
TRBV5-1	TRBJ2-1	CASSLGGSHYNEQFF
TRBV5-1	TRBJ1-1	CASSLGLVPGASEAFF
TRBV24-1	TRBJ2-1	CATSDIPTTGTSGRRRNEQFF
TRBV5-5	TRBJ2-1	CASSLAGRDEQFF
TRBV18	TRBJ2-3	CASSKAGAITDTQYF
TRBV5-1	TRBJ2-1	CASSGLAGRYNEQFF
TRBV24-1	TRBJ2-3	CATSEAGTAVTQYF
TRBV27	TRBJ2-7	CASSPSGRGYEQYF
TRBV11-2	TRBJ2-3	CASSLYGTDTQYF
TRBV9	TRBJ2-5	CASSVGVAAETQYF
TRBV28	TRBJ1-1	CASSLVRLRNTEAFF
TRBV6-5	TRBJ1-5	CASRPDRVGNQPQHF
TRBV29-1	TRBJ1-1	CSVVPNTEAFF
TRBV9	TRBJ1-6	CASSVKGENSPLHF
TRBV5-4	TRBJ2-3	CASSLGLADTDTQYF
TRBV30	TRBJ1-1	CAWEGQVMNTEAFF
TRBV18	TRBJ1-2	CASSVQGDGYTF
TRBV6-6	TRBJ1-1	CASMTTGNTEAFF
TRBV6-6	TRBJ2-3	CASSGDRVVADLF
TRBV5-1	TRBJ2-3	CASSLSPLGASTDTQYF
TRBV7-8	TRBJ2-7	CASSSRRLAGTSEQYF
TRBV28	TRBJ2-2	CASRPGDHGELFF
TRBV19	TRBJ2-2	CASSTDGVTGELFF
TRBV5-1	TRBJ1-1	CASSLQGDLTEAFF
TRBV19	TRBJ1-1	CASSILGNTEAFF
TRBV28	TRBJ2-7	CASRTGTRFLWQYF
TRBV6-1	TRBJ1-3	CASSEGAQGNTIYF
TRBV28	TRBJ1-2	CASSLGNGNYGYTF
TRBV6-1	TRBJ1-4	CASSEALLGLANEKLFF
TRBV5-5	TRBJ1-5	CASSLLQDNQPQHF
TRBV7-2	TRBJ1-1	CASSLAREGTEAFF
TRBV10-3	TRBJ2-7	CAISGQREGTYEQYF
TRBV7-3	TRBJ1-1	CASSLPPGAVNTEAFF
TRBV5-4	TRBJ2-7	CASSLGGEARHEQYF